The clone carrying this T cell receptor (beta chain) was recorded a few times. Trimming left V 3 bases short and J 7 bases short, with 4 bases between. The germline V gene has CDR1 DFQATT and CDR2 SNEGSKA (reference sequence). This CDR3 is built from 10 residues. This sample stems from a study of T cell repertoires in cytomegalovirus infection. TCRdb reprocessed the reads with MiXCR, giving one entry per CDR3 protein. There are some 320,000 distinct CDR3 sequences in the sample; 8% to 9.5% occur only once, and about 3.9% lies in the top ten. The origin of this receptor is a human donor in good health (CMV status not recorded). Some clones in this sample may be carry-over from other donors' samples. Sequencing was done on a sample of PBMCs. The V and J genes are TRBV20-1 and TRBJ2-1; no firm D call. CDR3 DNA sequence: TGCAGTGCTAGCAGAAATGAGCAGTTCTTC. This translates into CSASRNEQFF.